Below, 27 T cell receptor beta chains from the same sample are listed, as sequenced in a study of shared clonotypes between healthy human individuals. TCRdb's copy holds only in-frame clones and misses some; the assay was immunoSEQ multiplex PCR. The table lists under 2,000,000 clones, approximately 94% of them singletons. Positive CCR7 selection of CD45RO-negative cells yielded the naive CD8 cells, and terminally differentiated effector memory CD45RA+ cells were excluded. The source material was naive CD8+ T cells sorted from blood. The receptors were gathered from a man between 18 and 35 years old in good health.

The rearrangement links TRBV9 to TRBJ1-1, with D unresolved. The germline V gene has CDR1 SGDLS and CDR2 YYNGEE. The ends were cut back, 0 bases at V and 4 bases at J, with 10 bases in the middle. This CDR3 is built from 14 residues. The CDR3 bases are TGTGCCAGCAGCGTAGTGGGGTATGGCACTGAAGCTTTCTTT. This codes for CASSVVGYGTEAFF.

The V call is TRBV5-1, the J call TRBJ1-1; perhaps TRBD1 as D (6 bases). Germline values: CDR1 SGHRS, CDR2 YFSETQ. This CDR3 has 15 residues. The V end was cut by 2 bases, the J end by 3 bases, with 14 bases between. Here the CDR3 reads CASSFLRGRDTEAFF. For the CDR3, the DNA is TGCGCCAGCAGCTTCCTCCGGGGGCGGGACACTGAAGCTTTCTTT.

The V call is TRBV7-9, the J call TRBJ2-7; 8 bases align to TRBD2. The germline V gene has CDR1 SEHNR and CDR2 FQNEAQ (reference sequence). V dropped 8 bases and J dropped 4; count of bases not matched to a gene: 10. The CDR3 has 14 amino acids. This CDR3 reads CASQLAGGGYEQYF. CDR3 DNA sequence: TGTGCCAGCCAATTGGCGGGGGGTGGGTACGAGCAGTACTTC.

J is TRBJ2-7 and V is TRBV27; perhaps TRBD2 as D (5 bases). The CDR3 covers 11 residues. Trimming took 7 bases from V and 4 from J, leaving 8 bases between them. Per germline, CDR1 MNHEY and CDR2 SMNVEV (reference sequence). CDR3 sequence: CASKRGYEQYF. In nucleotides, the CDR3 is TGTGCCAGCAAGCGAGGGTACGAGCAGTACTTC.

The chain combines TRBV11-2 with TRBJ2-5; D is undetermined. CDR3 length: 14 residues. The V gene lost 5 bases and the J gene lost 2 bases, with 12 bases spanning the gap. Germline CDR1 reads SGHAT; CDR2 reads FQNNGV. The CDR3 loop reads CASSMTFKQETQYF. In nucleotides, the CDR3 is TGTGCCAGCAGCATGACATTTAAGCAAGAGACCCAGTACTTC.

The V call is TRBV4-3, the J call TRBJ1-6; weak D call: TRBD1 (6 bases). CDR3 length equals 16 residues. Per germline, CDR1 LGHNA and CDR2 YSLEER. Trimming left V 5 bases short and J 8 bases short, with 19 bases between. CDR3 sequence: CASSAGLGALDSPLHF. CDR3 nucleotide sequence: TGCGCCAGCAGCGCGGGCTTGGGGGCTCTGGATTCACCCCTCCACTTT.

This rearrangement joins TRBV11-3 to TRBJ2-7, with 7 bases matching TRBD1. The CDR3 has 12 residues. Germline CDR1 reads SGHNT; CDR2 reads YENEEA. V gave up 5 bases and J gave up 6 bases; unmatched junction bases: 4. The CDR3 DNA is TGTGCCAGCAGCCCTTCAGGGGGCGAGCAGTACTTC. Its translation: CASSPSGGEQYF.

The V call is TRBV6-1, the J call TRBJ1-2, with TRBD1 matching 8 bases. The germline CDR1 and CDR2 sequences are MNHNS and SASEGT. The CDR3 runs 16 residues. J was trimmed by 5 bases and V by 3 bases; bases with no gene match: 11. The CDR3, as DNA: TGTGCCAGCAGTGAGTGGGGATTGGACAGGGTATATGGCTACACCTTC. This translates into CASSEWGLDRVYGYTF.

J is TRBJ2-6 and V is TRBV19; possibly TRBD2 for D (5 bases). This CDR3 contains 15 residues. Trimming cost V 3 bases and J 2 bases, with 8 bases left between them. Germline values: CDR1 LNHDA, CDR2 SQIVND (reference sequence). CDR3 nucleotide sequence: TGTGCCAGTAGTATCGGGAATACTGGGGCCAACGTCCTGACTTTC. Translating it yields CASSIGNTGANVLTF.

The rearrangement uses TRBV11-2 and TRBJ2-7, with a weak D call TRBD1 (5 bases). CDR3 length: 16 residues. Germline V gene sequence: CDR1 SGHAT, CDR2 FQNNGV. V lost 1 base and J 0 bases, leaving 13 bases between the germline ends. The CDR3 here is CASSLVQVTSSYEQYF. In DNA, the CDR3 is TGTGCCAGCAGCTTAGTACAGGTCACGAGCTCCTACGAGCAGTACTTC.

This clone was recorded once. DNA of the CDR3: TGTGCCATCAGTGAAGGCTTGGGTAGCACAGATACGCAGTATTTT. Encoded protein: CAISEGLGSTDTQYF. The V gene is TRBV10-3, the J gene TRBJ2-3; no reliable D call. CDR1 is ENHRY and CDR2 is SYGVKD in the germline V gene. This CDR3 contains 15 residues. V lost 3 bases and J lost 0, with 10 bases in between.

The rearrangement uses TRBV28 and TRBJ2-5; D not resolved. The V gene's germline CDR1 is MDHEN and CDR2 SYDVKM. V was cut by 7 bases and J by 7 bases, with 13 bases left in between. CDR3 length: 12 residues. In nucleotides, the CDR3 is TGTGCCAGCACGGGTGACGGGCGGACCCAGTACTTC. Translating it yields CASTGDGRTQYF.

A remark on this clone: A read error is possible here, since a much larger clone lies one base away. Other DNA sequences in this specimen translate into the identical CDR3. The chain links TRBV11-3 to TRBJ1-1, with D tentatively TRBD1 (5 bases). This CDR3 is 13 amino acids long. CDR1 is SGHNT, CDR2 YENEEA, per germline. Trimming pared 1 base from V and 2 bases from J, leaving 5 bases between. This chain's CDR3 is CASSLGGNTEAFF. DNA of the CDR3: TGTGCCAGCAGCTTAGGGGGCAACACTGAAGCTTTCTTT.

With regard to this clone: This sample also contains other DNA sequences that code for the same CDR3. This sequence joins TRBV7-9 and TRBJ2-1; perhaps TRBD2 as D (5 bases). This CDR3 is built from 11 residues. With 1 base removed from V and 10 bases from J, the gap between germline ends came to 5 bases. Germline CDR1 and CDR2: SEHNR and FQNEAQ (reference sequence). CDR3 DNA: TGTGCCAGCAGCTTAGGAGGGGAGCAGTTCTTC. Amino acids: CASSLGGEQFF.

V is TRBV7-9 and J is TRBJ1-1; weak D call: TRBD1 (6 bases). The CDR3 sequence is 14 residues long. Per the germline V gene, CDR1 is SEHNR and CDR2 is FQNEAQ (reference sequence). V was cut by 3 bases and J by 1 base, with 9 bases left in between. Here the CDR3 DNA reads TGTGCCAGCAGCTTGGACAGTAAGAACACTGAAGCTTTCTTT. Translation gives CASSLDSKNTEAFF.

CDR3 in amino acids: CASSDNRAPQETQYF. The DNA for the CDR3 is TGTGCCAGCAGCGATAATAGGGCGCCCCAAGAGACCCAGTACTTC. The chain combines TRBV7-9 with TRBJ2-5; D is unclear. The CDR3 runs 15 residues. Trimming cost V 5 bases and J 1 base, with 14 bases left between them. The germline V gene has CDR1 SEHNR and CDR2 FQNEAQ (reference sequence).

The V gene is TRBV27, the J gene TRBJ1-5; 7 positions agree with TRBD1. Germline trimming cut 3 bases from V and 7 bases from J; bases unmatched to any gene: 6. The CDR3 extends over 14 amino acids. Germline V gene sequence: CDR1 MNHEY, CDR2 SMNVEV (reference sequence). The chain's CDR3 is CASSLLGGEQPQHF. CDR3 in DNA: TGTGCCAGCAGTTTGCTAGGGGGCGAACAGCCCCAGCATTTT.

The sample holds a few counts of this clone. The junction and the germline gene differ at one end; a read error may be behind it. This sequence joins TRBV29-1 and TRBJ1-3; D remains ambiguous. Germline assignment: CDR1 SQVTM and CDR2 ANQGSEA. The CDR3 extends over 11 amino acids. Here the CDR3 DNA reads TGCAGCGTTGATTCTGGGAACACCATATATTTT. It yields the protein CSVDSGNTIYF.

J is TRBJ1-1 and V is TRBV9, with 7 bases that match TRBD1. Germline V lookup: CDR1 SGDLS, CDR2 YYNGEE. The CDR3 is 14 amino acids. V shed 7 bases, J shed 1 base, and the junction held 7 bases outside the gene matches. The CDR3 sequence is CASGYTGENTEAFF. The CDR3 coding sequence is TGTGCCAGCGGTTATACAGGGGAGAACACTGAAGCTTTCTTT. The whole variable domain, remainder taken from reference TRBV9 and TRBJ1-1, is DSGVTQTPKHLITATGQRVTLRCSPRSGDLSVYWYQQSLDQGLQFLIQYYNGEERAKGNILERFSAQQFPDLHSELNLSSLELGDSALYFCASGYTGENTEAFFGQGTRLTVV.

A single count supports this clone. Other DNA sequences from this sample encode an identical CDR3 as well. The CDR3: CASSLSNTEAFF. The CDR3 DNA reads as TGTGCCAGCAGCTTATCCAACACTGAAGCTTTCTTT. The chain combines TRBV7-9 with TRBJ1-1; D remains unclear. The CDR3 has 12 amino acids. Germline loops: CDR1 SEHNR, CDR2 FQNEAQ (reference sequence). Trimming shortened V by 2 bases and J by 2 bases, and 3 bases separated the two germline ends. Looking up the rest from reference TRBV7-9 and TRBJ1-1 gives the full variable domain: DTGVSQNPRHKITKRGQNVTFRCDPISEHNRLYWYRQTLGQGPEFLTYFQNEAQLEKSRLLSDRFSAERPKGSFSTLEIQRTEQGDSAMYLCASSLSNTEAFFGQGTRLTVV.

The gene calls are TRBV7-9 and TRBJ2-2, with a possible D match to TRBD1 (6 bases). CDR3 length: 14 amino acids. V was clipped by 2 bases and J by 5 bases, with 9 bases between them. Germline lookup yields CDR1 SEHNR and CDR2 FQNEAQ (reference sequence). The CDR3 spells CASSLSQGTGELFF. DNA for the CDR3: TGTGCCAGCAGCTTATCTCAGGGGACCGGGGAGCTGTTTTTT.

The chain is built from TRBV6-5 and TRBJ2-7; perhaps TRBD1 as D (6 bases). Germline V gene sequence: CDR1 MNHEY, CDR2 SVGAGI. The CDR3 is 14 amino acids. V was shortened by 1 base and J by 7 bases, with 14 bases between the two germline ends. CDR3: CASSYLSTGSEQYF. The CDR3 DNA follows: TGTGCCAGCAGTTACTTGTCGACAGGTTCAGAGCAGTACTTC.

V and J are TRBV5-5 and TRBJ1-2; the D gene is possibly TRBD1 (5 bases). With 4 bases removed from V and 0 bases from J, the gap between germline ends came to 13 bases. Per the germline V gene, CDR1 is SGHKS and CDR2 is YYEKEE (reference sequence). This CDR3 comprises 15 residues. This CDR3 is CASSDPQAANYGYTF. DNA of the CDR3: TGTGCCAGCAGCGACCCACAGGCTGCTAACTATGGCTACACCTTC.

The chain uses TRBV2 and TRBJ1-5; TRBD1 might be the D (5 bases). The CDR3 is 15 amino acids. CDR1 is SNHLY and CDR2 is FYNNEI in the germline V gene. Trimming took off 5 bases at V and 6 bases at J, with 17 bases between the two ends. The CDR3 DNA reads TGTGCCAGCAGTACCTCAGGAGGGCAGGGTCAGCCCCAGCATTTT. It is translated as CASSTSGGQGQPQHF.

As for this clone: Other nucleotide sequences in the sample specify the same CDR3. The chain employs TRBV29-1 and TRBJ1-1; tentatively, D is TRBD1 (5 bases). The germline CDR1 and CDR2 sequences are SQVTM and ANQGSEA. Trimming cost V 7 bases and J 0 bases, with 12 bases left between them. The CDR3 spans 13 residues. CDR3 amino acids: CSALGEMNTEAFF. DNA of the CDR3: TGCAGCGCACTGGGGGAGATGAACACTGAAGCTTTCTTT.

The chain recombines TRBV2 with TRBJ1-1, with 7 bases that match TRBD1. Germline trimming cut 6 bases from V and 8 bases from J; bases unmatched to any gene: 9. Germline CDR1 is SNHLY and CDR2 is FYNNEI. The CDR3 runs to 13 residues. This CDR3 reads CASRSQGSIEAFF. The CDR3 DNA is TGTGCCAGCAGATCACAGGGGTCTATCGAAGCTTTCTTT.

The genes are TRBV21-1 and TRBJ1-1; TRBD1, the D gene given by the table, was not confirmed from the DNA. TRBV21-1 is assigned pseudogene status. CDR3 length: 19 amino acids. The CDR3 is CASSNTLDRGRGLDTEAFF. CDR3 coding DNA: TGTGCCAGCAGCAATACTCTGGACAGGGGGCGGGGCCTGGACACTGAAGCTTTCTTT.